The 5 T cell receptor beta chains below come from one sample, sequenced in a study of post-analysis software for immune sequencing data. These receptors have no known antigen. The TCR beta cDNA libraries contained unique molecular identifiers. MiXCR, run by TCRdb on the PCR reads, gives a single entry per CDR3 protein. Of 650,000 to 850,000 distinct CDR3 sequences in the sample, 46% are singletons; the top ten hold 4.9%. General study points: Among 5 or 6 TRBV segments more frequent in patients than controls were TRBV5-6, TRBV5-1 and TRBV20-1.

Sequenced: blood. These TCRs come from a girl aged 5-17 years with multiple sclerosis.

The rearrangement links TRBV6-5 to TRBJ2-5; 12 nucleotides agree with TRBD2. Germline V gene data show CDR1 as MNHEY and CDR2 as SVGAGI. Trimming at V came to 5 bases and at J to 11 bases, leaving 12 bases not matched to a gene. The CDR3 length is 15 residues. The CDR3 DNA sequence: TGTGCCAGCAGTCCGGTCCTAGCGGGAGGGGGTGAGCAGTACTTC. It encodes CASSPVLAGGGEQYF.

This clonotype was seen a single time. The chain links TRBV13 to TRBJ2-7, with D possibly being TRBD1 (6 bases). With 4 bases removed from V and 1 base from J, the gap between germline ends came to 17 bases. CDR1 is PRHDT and CDR2 is FYEKMQ in the germline V gene (reference sequence). The CDR3 contains 16 residues. The CDR3 bases are TGTGCCAGCAGCTCCCAGGGGCTAGCCGAATCCTACGAGCAGTACTTC. It codes for CASSSQGLAESYEQYF.

CDR3 protein: CASQLAGVNNEQFF. Written as DNA, the CDR3 is TGTGCCAGCCAGCTAGCGGGAGTTAACAATGAGCAGTTCTTC. The gene calls are TRBV7-2 and TRBJ2-1, with 10 bases identical to TRBD2. The CDR3 spans 14 residues. Germline V gives CDR1 SGHTA, CDR2 FQGNSA. V lost 8 bases and J lost 5; bases outside the gene matches: 6.

The rearrangement links TRBV5-5 to TRBJ2-7, with 10 bases lining up with TRBD1. Germline values: CDR1 SGHKS, CDR2 YYEKEE (reference sequence). This CDR3 region has 13 residues. V was clipped by 5 bases and J by 2 bases; unmatched bases: 1. This chain's CDR3 is CASRTGGPYEQYF. CDR3 nucleotide sequence: TGTGCCAGCAGGACAGGGGGCCCCTACGAGCAGTACTTC.

V usage is TRBV2 and J usage is TRBJ2-7, with TRBD1 identical over 8 bases. V was clipped by 2 bases and J by 7 bases; unmatched bases: 16. The CDR3 consists of 17 residues. CDR1 and CDR2 from the germline V gene are SNHLY and FYNNEI. Here the CDR3 reads CASSEISRGLSYNEQYF. The CDR3 bases are TGTGCCAGCAGTGAAATTTCCAGGGGGCTCTCCTACAATGAGCAGTACTTC.